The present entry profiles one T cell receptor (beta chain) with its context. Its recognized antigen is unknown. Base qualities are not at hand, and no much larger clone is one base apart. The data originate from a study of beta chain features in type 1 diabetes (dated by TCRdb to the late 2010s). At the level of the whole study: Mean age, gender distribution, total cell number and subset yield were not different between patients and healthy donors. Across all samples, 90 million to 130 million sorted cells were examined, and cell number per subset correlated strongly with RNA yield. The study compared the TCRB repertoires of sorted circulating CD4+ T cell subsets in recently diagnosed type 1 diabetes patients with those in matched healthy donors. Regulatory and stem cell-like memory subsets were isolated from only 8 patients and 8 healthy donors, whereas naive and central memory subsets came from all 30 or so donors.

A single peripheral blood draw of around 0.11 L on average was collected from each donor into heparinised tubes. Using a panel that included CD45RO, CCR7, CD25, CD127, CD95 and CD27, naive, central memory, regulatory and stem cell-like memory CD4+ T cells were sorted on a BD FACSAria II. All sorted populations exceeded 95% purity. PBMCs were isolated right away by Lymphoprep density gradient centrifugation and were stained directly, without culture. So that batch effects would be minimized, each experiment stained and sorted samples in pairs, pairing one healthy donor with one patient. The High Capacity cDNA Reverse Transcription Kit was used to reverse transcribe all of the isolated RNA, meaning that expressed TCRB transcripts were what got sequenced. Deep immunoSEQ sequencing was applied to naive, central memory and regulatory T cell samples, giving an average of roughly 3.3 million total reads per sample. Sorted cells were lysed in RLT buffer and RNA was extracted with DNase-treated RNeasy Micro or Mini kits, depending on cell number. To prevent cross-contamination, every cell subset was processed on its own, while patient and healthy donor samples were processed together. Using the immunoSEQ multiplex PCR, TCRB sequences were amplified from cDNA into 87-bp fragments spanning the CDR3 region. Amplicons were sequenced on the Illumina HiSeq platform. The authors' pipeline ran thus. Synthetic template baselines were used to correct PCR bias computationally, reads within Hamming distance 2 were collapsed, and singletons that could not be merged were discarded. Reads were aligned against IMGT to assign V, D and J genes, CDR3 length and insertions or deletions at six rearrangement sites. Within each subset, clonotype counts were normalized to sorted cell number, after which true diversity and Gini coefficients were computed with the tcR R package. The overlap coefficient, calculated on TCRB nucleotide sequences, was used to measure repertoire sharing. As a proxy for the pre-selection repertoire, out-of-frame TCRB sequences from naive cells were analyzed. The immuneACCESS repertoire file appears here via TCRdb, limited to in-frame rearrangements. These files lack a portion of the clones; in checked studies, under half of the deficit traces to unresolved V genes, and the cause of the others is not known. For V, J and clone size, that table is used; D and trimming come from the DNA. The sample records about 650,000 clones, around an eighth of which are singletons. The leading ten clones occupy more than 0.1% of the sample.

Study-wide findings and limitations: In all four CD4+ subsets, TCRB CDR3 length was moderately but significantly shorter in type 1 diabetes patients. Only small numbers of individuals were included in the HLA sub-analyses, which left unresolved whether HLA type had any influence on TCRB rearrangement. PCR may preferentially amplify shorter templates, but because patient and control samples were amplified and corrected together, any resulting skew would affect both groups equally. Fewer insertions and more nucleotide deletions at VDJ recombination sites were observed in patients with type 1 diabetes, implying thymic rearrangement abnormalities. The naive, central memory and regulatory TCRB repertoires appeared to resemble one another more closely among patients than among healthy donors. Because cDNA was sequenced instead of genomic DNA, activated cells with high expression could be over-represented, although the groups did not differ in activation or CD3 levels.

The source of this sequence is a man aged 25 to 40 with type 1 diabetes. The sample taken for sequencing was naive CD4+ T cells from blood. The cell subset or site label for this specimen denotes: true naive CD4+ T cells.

The DNA sequence is TGTGCCAGCAGCTCCGACAGTAACACCTATGGCTACACCTTC. Its coded protein is CASSSDSNTYGYTF. This receptor chain uses TRBV7-9 and TRBJ1-2; the D gene is perhaps TRBD1, from 5 matching bases. Cut back by 4 bases and 4 bases, the V and J ends lie 13 bases apart. CDR3 length: 14 amino acids, cysteine to phenylalanine. The read is trimmed to its CDR3 DNA, 42 bases read in frame from base 1. The germline V gene (reference sequence) specifies SEHNR as CDR1 and FQNEAQ as CDR2.